This passage covers 13 T cell receptor beta chains from one sample sequenced in a study of blood T cell repertoires in COVID-19. Here immunoSEQ multiplex PCR was the method, and the copy in TCRdb shows in-frame clones only, minus some. Of about 230,000 clones in the sample, less than 90% are singletons; the top ten hold around 2.5%. The material sequenced was peripheral blood. The receptors were gathered from a woman between 65 and 79 years old with active or convalescent COVID-19.

This rearrangement joins TRBV5-1 to TRBJ2-3, with 7 bases aligning to TRBD1. Germline V gives CDR1 SGHRS, CDR2 YFSETQ. The trim removed 4 bases at V and 3 bases at J, leaving 8 bases unmatched. The CDR3 is made up of 15 amino acids. The CDR3 loop reads CASSPDRVGTDTQYF. CDR3 DNA sequence: TGCGCCAGCAGCCCTGACAGGGTAGGGACAGATACGCAGTATTTT.

The chain combines TRBV3-1 (or the pseudogene TRBV3-2) with TRBJ2-2; D possibly corresponds to TRBD2 (5 bases). Trimming left V 3 bases short and J 8 bases short, with 13 bases between. The length of the CDR3 is 14 residues. Germline V gene sequence: CDR1 LGHDT, CDR2 YNNKEL (reference sequence). The CDR3 sequence is CASSQEVREGELFF. CDR3 DNA sequence: TGTGCCAGCAGCCAGGAGGTTCGGGAAGGGGAGCTGTTTTTT.

This chain joins TRBV10-1 and TRBJ2-7; 7 bases fit TRBD1. V lost 5 bases, J lost 12 bases, and 10 bases stayed unmatched. Germline V gene sequence: CDR1 WNHNN, CDR2 SYGVQD (reference sequence). The CDR3 covers 12 residues. CDR3: CASSRTGGRGYF. The CDR3 DNA is TGCGCCAGCAGTCGGACAGGCGGGCGTGGGTACTTC.

The chain is built from TRBV4-2 and TRBJ2-7; 9 bases map to TRBD2. The junction had 5 bases not matched to a gene; V was cut back by 4 bases and J by 4 bases. Germline V gene sequence: CDR1 LGHNA, CDR2 YNFKEQ. This CDR3 is built from 14 residues. The CDR3: CASSLTTSGYEQYF. The CDR3 region has the DNA TGTGCCAGCAGCCTGACGACTAGCGGTTACGAGCAGTACTTC.

This rearrangement joins TRBV7-2 to TRBJ1-1, with unresolved D. The CDR3 length is 13 residues. Germline V gene data show CDR1 as SGHTA and CDR2 as FQGNSA. V gave up 4 bases and J gave up 6 bases, with 12 bases separating them. CDR3 bases: TGTGCCAGCAGCTCCTTTGGGCAACCTGAAGCTTTCTTT. Protein sequence: CASSSFGQPEAFF.

The chain links TRBV6-4 to TRBJ1-2; D possibly corresponds to TRBD1 (5 bases). The CDR3 extends over 13 amino acids. V lost 2 bases and J lost 8, with 12 bases in between. Germline V CDR1 and CDR2: MRHNA, SNTAGT. CDR3 sequence: CASSDIQGRGYTF. DNA for the CDR3: TGTGCCAGCAGTGACATCCAGGGTAGGGGCTACACCTTC.

The V and J genes are TRBV3-1 (or the pseudogene TRBV3-2) and TRBJ2-4, with D possibly TRBD2 on 5 matching bases. The CDR3 totals 13 residues. The germline V gene has CDR1 LGHDT and CDR2 YNNKEL (reference sequence). V gave up 1 base and J gave up 4 bases, with 5 bases separating them. CDR3 residues: CASSQAGKNIQYF. The CDR3, as DNA: TGTGCCAGCAGCCAAGCGGGGAAAAACATTCAGTACTTC.

The table lists this clone with a count of one. V usage is TRBV18 and J usage is TRBJ2-5; the D is unclear. V was shortened by 0 bases and J by 4 bases, with 9 bases between the two germline ends. CDR3 length: 14 residues. Germline V gene sequence: CDR1 KGHSH, CDR2 LQKENI. The DNA of the CDR3 is TGTGCCAGCTCACCACCGGCCCAGTCAGAGACCCAGTACTTC. Translated: CASSPPAQSETQYF.

The chain links TRBV6-2 or TRBV6-3 to TRBJ2-7; 9 bases map to TRBD2. Germline V CDR1 and CDR2: MNHEY, SVGEGT. This CDR3 region has 17 residues. V was pared by 0 bases and J by 7 bases, with 13 bases of the junction left unmatched. Here the CDR3 reads CASSYSRGLAGTGEQYF. As DNA, the CDR3 is TGTGCCAGCAGTTACTCGAGAGGCCTAGCGGGGACTGGTGAGCAGTACTTC.

The rearrangement links TRBV7-8 to TRBJ1-4; 10 positions match TRBD1. In germline, CDR1 is SGHVS, CDR2 FQNEAQ. This CDR3 spans 16 amino acids. V lost 5 bases, J lost 0 bases, and 3 bases stayed unmatched. The CDR3 protein is CASSPGQGTTNEKLFF. CDR3 in DNA: TGTGCCAGCAGCCCGGGACAGGGGACAACTAATGAAAAACTGTTTTTT.

The table lists this clone with a count of one. The J gene is TRBJ1-1, the V gene TRBV5-1, with 7 bases matching TRBD1. The V gene's germline CDR1 is SGHRS and CDR2 YFSETQ. The ends lost 4 bases at V and 2 bases at J; junction bases unmatched: 14. This CDR3 is built from 17 residues. The CDR3 protein is CASSRAVQGSLNTEAFF. CDR3 nucleotides: TGCGCCAGCAGCCGGGCGGTACAGGGGAGTTTAAACACTGAAGCTTTCTTT.

The chain couples TRBV6-5 to TRBJ2-2, with 8 nucleotides matching TRBD1. The CDR3 extends over 15 amino acids. The junction had 1 base not matched to a gene; V was cut back by 4 bases and J by 0 bases. From germline, CDR1 is MNHEY and CDR2 SVGAGI. The CDR3 nucleotides are TGTGCCAGCAGTTTGGACAGGGCGAACACCGGGGAGCTGTTTTTT. Translated: CASSLDRANTGELFF.

The V gene is TRBV23-1, the J gene TRBJ2-3, with D possibly being TRBD2 (5 bases). TRBV23-1 carries the ORF label, with uncertain function. The germline V and J ends were trimmed by 8 bases and 6 bases, with 18 bases remaining between them. The CDR3 length is 14 residues. CDR3 in DNA: TGCGCCAGCGGCCCGGACGGACTGGAGGATACGCAGTATTTT. Amino acids: CASGPDGLEDTQYF.